This T cell receptor beta chain came from a study of control samples from healthy donors and cancer patients (dated by TCRdb to 2019 to 2021). On this clone itself: Its antigen is currently not known. No clone much larger than this one lies a single base away; base qualities are absent.

The V and J ends are trimmed by 2 bases and 1 base, leaving 11 bases between them. Spanning cysteine to phenylalanine, the CDR3 consists of 16 amino acids. Just CDR3 DNA is preserved here, 48 bases in frame from base 1. Taken from the germline V gene (reference sequence), the CDR1 and CDR2 loops are MNHEY and SMNVEV. Library preparation was by the immunoSEQ multiplex PCR assay. TCRdb took over this immuneACCESS table, retaining in-frame rearrangements with V and J assigned. Such tables are incomplete; in checked studies, under half of the missing clones stem from an unresolved V gene, and the remainder is unexplained. This sample gives 100,000 to 150,000 clones in total; about 93% of them show up just once. Of the sample, 2% to 2.5% is held by the ten largest clones.

The chain links TRBV27 with TRBJ1-4; the D gene is not confidently resolved. Source material: blood. This TCR came from a man younger than 35 in good health. The DNA reads TGTGCCAGCAGTTTAGGCCCCAGTATAACTAATGAAAAACTGTTTTTT. The resulting protein is CASSLGPSITNEKLFF.